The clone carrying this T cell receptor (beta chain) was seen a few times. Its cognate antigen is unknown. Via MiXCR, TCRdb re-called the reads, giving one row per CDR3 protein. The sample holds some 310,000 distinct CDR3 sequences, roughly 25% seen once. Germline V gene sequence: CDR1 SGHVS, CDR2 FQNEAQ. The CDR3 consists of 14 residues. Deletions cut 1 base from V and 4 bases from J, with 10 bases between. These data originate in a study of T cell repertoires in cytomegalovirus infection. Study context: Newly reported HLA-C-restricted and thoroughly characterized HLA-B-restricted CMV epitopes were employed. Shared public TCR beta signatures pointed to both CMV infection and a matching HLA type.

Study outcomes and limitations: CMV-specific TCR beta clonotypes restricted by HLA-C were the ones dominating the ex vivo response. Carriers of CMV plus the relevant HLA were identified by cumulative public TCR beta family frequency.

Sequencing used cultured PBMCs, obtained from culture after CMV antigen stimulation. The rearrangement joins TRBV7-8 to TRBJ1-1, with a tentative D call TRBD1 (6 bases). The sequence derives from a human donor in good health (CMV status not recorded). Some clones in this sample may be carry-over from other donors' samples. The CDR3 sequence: CASSLGVRGTEAFF. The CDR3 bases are TGTGCCAGCAGCTTAGGCGTCAGGGGCACTGAAGCTTTCTTT.